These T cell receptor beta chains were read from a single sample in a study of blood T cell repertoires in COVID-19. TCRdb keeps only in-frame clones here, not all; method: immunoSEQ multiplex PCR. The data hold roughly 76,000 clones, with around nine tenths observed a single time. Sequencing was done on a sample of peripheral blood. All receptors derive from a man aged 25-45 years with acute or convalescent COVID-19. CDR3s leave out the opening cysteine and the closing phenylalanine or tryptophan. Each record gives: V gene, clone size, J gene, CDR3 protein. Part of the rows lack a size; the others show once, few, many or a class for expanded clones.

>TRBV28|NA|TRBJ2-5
ASRMAGTWAQETQY
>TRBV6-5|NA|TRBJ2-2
ASSPPGTGTGELF
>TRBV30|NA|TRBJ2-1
AWRGGTSGSSVGNEQF
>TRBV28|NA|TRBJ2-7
AHGGGSSYEQY
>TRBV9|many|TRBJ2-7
ASSGTDRYEQY
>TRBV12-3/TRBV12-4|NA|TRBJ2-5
ASQLTGMETQY
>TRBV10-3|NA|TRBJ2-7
AISDGDSTYEQY
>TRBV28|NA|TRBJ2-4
ASSPGDSENIQY
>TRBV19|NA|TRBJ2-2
ASKGREFWELF
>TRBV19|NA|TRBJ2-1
ASSMTGGAYEQF
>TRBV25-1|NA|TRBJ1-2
ASSAPGEWGYT
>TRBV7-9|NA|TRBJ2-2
AISRSVAGGSNTGELF
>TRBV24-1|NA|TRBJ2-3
ATSEATRSTDTQY
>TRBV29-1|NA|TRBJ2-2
SVGAAGGGNTGELF
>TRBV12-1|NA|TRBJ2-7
ASSNPKKRVPREQY
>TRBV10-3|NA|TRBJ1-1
AISESGRTGSMNTEAF
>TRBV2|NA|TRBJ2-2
ASSVVLGNTGELF
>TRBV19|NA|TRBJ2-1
ASKKAGASYNEQF
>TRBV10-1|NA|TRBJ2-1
AGAGVSYNEQF
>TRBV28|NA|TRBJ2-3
ASSNIAGGPTDTQY
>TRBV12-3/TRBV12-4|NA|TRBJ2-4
ASSFNDIQY
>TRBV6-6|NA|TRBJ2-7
ASSLRGRLSYEQY
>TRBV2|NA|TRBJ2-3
ASRGGGDTQY
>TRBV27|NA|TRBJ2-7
ASSSRGGYYEQY
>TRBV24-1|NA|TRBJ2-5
ATSDWGTGDQETQY
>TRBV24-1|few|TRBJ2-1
ATSDSGQGGRNEQF
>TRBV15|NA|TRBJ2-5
ATSRGGNTRETQY
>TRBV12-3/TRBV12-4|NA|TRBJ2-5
ASSFGVQETQY
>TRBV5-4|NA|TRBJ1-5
ASTRRRLLNQPQH
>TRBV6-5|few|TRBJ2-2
ASTRTGASTGELF
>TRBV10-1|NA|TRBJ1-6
ASKDRENSPLH
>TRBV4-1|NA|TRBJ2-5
ASSPVGISQETQY
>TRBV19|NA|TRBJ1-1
ASSLARAQRGTEAF
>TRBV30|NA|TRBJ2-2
GGSTITGELF
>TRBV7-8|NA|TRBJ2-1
ASSLVLSQDEQF
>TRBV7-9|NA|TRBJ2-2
ASSLTDPGELF
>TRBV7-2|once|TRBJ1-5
ASSLSGGAQPQH
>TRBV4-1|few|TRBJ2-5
ASSQRPETSGGETQY
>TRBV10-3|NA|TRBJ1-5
ATGIGNQPQH
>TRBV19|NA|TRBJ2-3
ASWSGRSTDTQY
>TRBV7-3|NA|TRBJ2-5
ASSSLGDRGYQETQY
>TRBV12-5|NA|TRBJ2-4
ASGLVSRQGGRGIQY
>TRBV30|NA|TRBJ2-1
AWSPTGLAGGREF
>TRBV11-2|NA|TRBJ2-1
ASGHLSSYNEQF
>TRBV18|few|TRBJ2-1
ASSPPIVGGAFEQF
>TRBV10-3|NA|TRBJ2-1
AISKWVLDNEQF
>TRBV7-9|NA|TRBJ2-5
ASSLVLTGGGETQY
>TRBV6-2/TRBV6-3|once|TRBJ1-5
ASSYLDSNQPQH
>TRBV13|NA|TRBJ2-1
ASSGTSGRREQF
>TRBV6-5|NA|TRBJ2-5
ASRLGTGSQTQY